One sample yielded the 7 T cell receptor beta chains listed below, sequenced in a study of CD4 T cells in relation to SARS-CoV-2 and coronaviruses. Before the COVID-19 pandemic, during about 2010-2018, CD4+ T cells were taken from unexposed donors. Clones were sequenced by immunoSEQ multiplex PCR, and TCRdb holds only the in-frame ones, with some missing. In the table there are 60,000 to 65,000 clones, about 95% of which are singletons. Sequenced material: naive CD4+ T cells from PBMCs. Subset given: naive CD4+ T cells isolated by negative enrichment. The receptors were sampled from a human donor in good health.

The chain recombines TRBV28 with TRBJ2-2; D gene unclear. This CDR3 is 16 amino acids long. Germline lookup yields CDR1 MDHEN and CDR2 SYDVKM. The V end was cut by 2 bases, the J end by 0 bases, with 10 bases between. Here the CDR3 DNA reads TGTGCCAGCAGTTTAAGAGTGGGGTCGAACACCGGGGAGCTGTTTTTT. Translation: CASSLRVGSNTGELFF. Variable domain in full (rest from reference TRBV28 and TRBJ2-2): DVKVTQSSRYLVKRTGEKVFLECVQDMDHENMFWYRQDPGLGLRLIYFSYDVKMKEKGDIPEGYSVSREKKERFSLILESASTNQTSMYLCASSLRVGSNTGELFFGEGSRLTVL.

The chain joins TRBV4-1 to TRBJ2-3, with TRBD1 matching 9 bases. The CDR3 is made up of 18 amino acids. The V gene end was trimmed by 1 base and the J gene end by 9 bases; junction bases not matched to a gene: 17. Germline CDR1 and CDR2: MGHRA and YSYEKL. In DNA, the CDR3 is TGCGCCAGCAGCCAAGCGCCGGGCCGGGACAGGGTCCTTTCGACGCAGTATTTT. Its protein is CASSQAPGRDRVLSTQYF.

The rearrangement joins TRBV3-1 (or the pseudogene TRBV3-2) to TRBJ2-4, with 7 bases that match TRBD2. Germline-derived CDR1 and CDR2 are LGHDT and YNNKEL (reference sequence). V lost 0 bases and J lost 8; bases outside the gene matches: 16. The CDR3 covers 18 residues. CDR3 loop: CASSQDLPQTSLGDIQYF. Written as DNA, the CDR3 is TGTGCCAGCAGCCAAGATCTCCCTCAGACTAGCCTCGGTGACATTCAGTACTTC.

V is TRBV27 and J is TRBJ2-1, with 13 nucleotides matching TRBD2. Germline V lookup: CDR1 MNHEY, CDR2 SMNVEV (reference sequence). Trimming cost V 5 bases and J 4 bases; bases outside gene matches: 5. The CDR3 runs 16 residues. The CDR3 here is CASSPRLAGGYNEQFF. In DNA, the CDR3 is TGTGCCAGCAGTCCCCGACTAGCGGGAGGTTACAATGAGCAGTTCTTC.

The J gene is TRBJ2-3, the V gene TRBV5-1; 10 nucleotides match TRBD1. The germline V gene has CDR1 SGHRS and CDR2 YFSETQ. The CDR3 has 13 residues. Trimming at V came to 5 bases and at J to 6 bases, leaving 3 bases not matched to a gene. CDR3 coding DNA: TGCGCCAGCAGGGGACAGGGGATGGATACGCAGTATTTT. Protein: CASRGQGMDTQYF. Together with reference TRBV5-1 and TRBJ2-3, the CDR3 gives the full variable domain: KAGVTQTPRYLIKTRGQQVTLSCSPISGHRSVSWYQQTPGQGLQFLFEYFSETQRNKGNFPGRFSGRQFSNSRSEMNVSTLELGDSALYLCASRGQGMDTQYFGPGTRLTVL.

The J gene is TRBJ1-2, the V gene TRBV6-1; no firm D call. V lost 1 base to trimming and J lost 7 bases, with 10 bases between them. The CDR3 is 13 amino acids. CDR1 is MNHNS, CDR2 SASEGT, per germline. The CDR3 region has the DNA TGTGCCAGCAGTGAAGTAAGGGTTGGTGGCTACACCTTC. Encoded protein: CASSEVRVGGYTF.

Written as DNA, the CDR3 is TGTGCCAGCAGCCCAGGGACAGGTCCCTACAATGAGCAGTTCTTC. It codes for CASSPGTGPYNEQFF. This chain uses TRBV7-3 with TRBJ2-1; TRBD1 aligns across 8 bases. Germline CDR1 and CDR2: SGHTA and FQGTGA. J gave up 2 bases and V 5 bases, and 5 bases lay outside the gene matches. The CDR3 consists of 15 residues.